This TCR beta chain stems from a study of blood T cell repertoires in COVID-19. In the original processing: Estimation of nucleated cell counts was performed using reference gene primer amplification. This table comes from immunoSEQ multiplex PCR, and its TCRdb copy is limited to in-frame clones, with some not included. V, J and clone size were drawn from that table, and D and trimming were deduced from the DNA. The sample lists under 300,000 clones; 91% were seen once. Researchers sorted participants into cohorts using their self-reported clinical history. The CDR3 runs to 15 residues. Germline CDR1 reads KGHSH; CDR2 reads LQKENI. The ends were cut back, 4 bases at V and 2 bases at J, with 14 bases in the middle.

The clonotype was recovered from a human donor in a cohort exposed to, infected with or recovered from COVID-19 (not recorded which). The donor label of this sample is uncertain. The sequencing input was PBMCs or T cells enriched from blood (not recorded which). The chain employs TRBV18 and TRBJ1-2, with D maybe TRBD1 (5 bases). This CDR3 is CASSHRPPGNYGYTF. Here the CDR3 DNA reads TGTGCCAGCTCACACAGGCCACCAGGAAACTATGGCTACACCTTC.